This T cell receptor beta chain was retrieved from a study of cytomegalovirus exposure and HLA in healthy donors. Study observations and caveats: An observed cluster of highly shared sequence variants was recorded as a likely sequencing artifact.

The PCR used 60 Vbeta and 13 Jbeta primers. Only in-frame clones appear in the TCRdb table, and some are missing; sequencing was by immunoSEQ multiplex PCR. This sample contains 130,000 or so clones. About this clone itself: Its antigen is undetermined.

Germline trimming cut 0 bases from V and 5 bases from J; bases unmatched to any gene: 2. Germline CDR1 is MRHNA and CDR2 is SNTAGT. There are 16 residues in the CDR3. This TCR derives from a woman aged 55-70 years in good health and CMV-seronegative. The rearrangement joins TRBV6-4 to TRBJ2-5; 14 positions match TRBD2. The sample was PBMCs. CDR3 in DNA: TGTGCCAGCAGTGACTCGACTAGCGGGGGGGCTGAGACCCAGTACTTC. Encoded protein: CASSDSTSGGAETQYF.